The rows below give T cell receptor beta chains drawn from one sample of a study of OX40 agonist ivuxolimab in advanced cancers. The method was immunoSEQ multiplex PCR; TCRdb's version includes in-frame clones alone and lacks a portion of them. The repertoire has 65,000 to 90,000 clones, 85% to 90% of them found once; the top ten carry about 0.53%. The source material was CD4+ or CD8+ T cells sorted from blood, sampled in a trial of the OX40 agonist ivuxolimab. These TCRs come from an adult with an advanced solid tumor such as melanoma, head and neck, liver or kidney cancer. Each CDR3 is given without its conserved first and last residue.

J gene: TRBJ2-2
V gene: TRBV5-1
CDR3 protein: ASSLVSDTGELF

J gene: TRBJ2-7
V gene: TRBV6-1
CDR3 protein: AISERGSTYEQY

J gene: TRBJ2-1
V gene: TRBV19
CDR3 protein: ASSTLLAEGNEQF

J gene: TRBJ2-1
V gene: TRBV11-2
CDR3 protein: ASSLVGLAEDEQF

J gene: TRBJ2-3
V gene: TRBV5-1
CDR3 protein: ASSIWGDGTDTQY

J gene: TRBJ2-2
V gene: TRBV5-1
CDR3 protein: ASSSVISGGTGELF

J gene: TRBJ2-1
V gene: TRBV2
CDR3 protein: ASTSDFDNEQF

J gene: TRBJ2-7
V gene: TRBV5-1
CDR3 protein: ASSLVTGGPTYEQY

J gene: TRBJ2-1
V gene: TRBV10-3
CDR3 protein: AISTGLAGEWQF

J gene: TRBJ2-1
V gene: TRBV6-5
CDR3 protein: ASSYSRGSTYNEQF

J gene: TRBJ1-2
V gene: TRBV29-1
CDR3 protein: SAKGGANYGYT

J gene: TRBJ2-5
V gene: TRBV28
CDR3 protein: ASSPFEEQY

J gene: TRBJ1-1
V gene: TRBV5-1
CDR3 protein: ASSLEGRVETEAF

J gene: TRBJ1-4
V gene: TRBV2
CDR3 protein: ASGGGSNEKLF

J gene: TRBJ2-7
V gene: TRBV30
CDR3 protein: AWGTSGRVYEQY

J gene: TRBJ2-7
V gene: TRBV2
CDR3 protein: ASSEVGSSYEQY

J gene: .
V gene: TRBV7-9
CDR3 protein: ASSPPGAGRYEQY

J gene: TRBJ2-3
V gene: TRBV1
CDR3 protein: TSSRRLSGGSTDTQY

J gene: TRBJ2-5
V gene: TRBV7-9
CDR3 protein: ASSLGQGSETQY

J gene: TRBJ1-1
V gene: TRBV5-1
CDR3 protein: ASSRTANTEAF

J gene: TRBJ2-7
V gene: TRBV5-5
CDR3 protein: ASSLEGTATYEQY

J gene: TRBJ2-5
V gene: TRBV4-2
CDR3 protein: ASSLGPTGGVETQY

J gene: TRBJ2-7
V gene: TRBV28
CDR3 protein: ASSLGGQGDREQY

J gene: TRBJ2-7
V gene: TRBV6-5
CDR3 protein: ASSYSTWNTYEQY

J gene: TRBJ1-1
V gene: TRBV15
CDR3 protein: ATSAGTTNTEAF

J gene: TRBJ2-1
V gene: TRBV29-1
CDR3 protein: SVARGQYNEQF

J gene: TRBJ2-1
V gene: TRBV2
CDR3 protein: ASSEVSGGRGQF

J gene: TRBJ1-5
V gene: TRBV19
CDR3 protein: ASTHRDRASNQPQH

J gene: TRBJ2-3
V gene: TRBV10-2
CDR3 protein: ASTTYRGQGDTQY

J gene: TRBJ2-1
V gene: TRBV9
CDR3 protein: ASSYTGTSGRQEQF

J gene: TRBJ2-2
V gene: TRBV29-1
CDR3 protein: SVRGAANTGELF

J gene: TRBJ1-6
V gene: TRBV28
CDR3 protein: ASSLYEQGYNSPLH

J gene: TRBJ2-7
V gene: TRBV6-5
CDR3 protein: ASRVGYEQY

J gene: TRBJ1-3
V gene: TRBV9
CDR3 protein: ASSVEQGGYGNTIY

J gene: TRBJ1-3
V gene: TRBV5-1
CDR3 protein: ASSLAGQAGGNTIY

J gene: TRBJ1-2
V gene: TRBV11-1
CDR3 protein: ASSLSGGNYGYT

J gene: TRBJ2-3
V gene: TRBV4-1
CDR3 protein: ASSQGLAGELGRDTQY

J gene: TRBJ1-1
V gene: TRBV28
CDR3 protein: ASVQNTEAF

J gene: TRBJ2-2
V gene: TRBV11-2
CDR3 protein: ASRGRRERTGELF

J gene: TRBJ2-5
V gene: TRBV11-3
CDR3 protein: ASSTLAGDRQETQY

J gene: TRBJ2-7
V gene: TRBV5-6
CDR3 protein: ASRPRLRGAYEQY

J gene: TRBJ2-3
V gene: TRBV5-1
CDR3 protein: ASSLTGGSTDTQY